Here is one T cell receptor (beta chain) with its context. Its antigen is as yet unknown. The identical CDR3 is also encoded by other nucleotide sequences in the sample. The data stem from a study of shared clonotypes between healthy human individuals. The study, taken as a whole, reports: For naive CD4 cells, 4% to 5% of clonotypes were shared across a handful of donors. Having only a few donors restricted how much genetic and exposure-history diversity was captured.

This table comes from immunoSEQ multiplex PCR, and its TCRdb copy is limited to in-frame clones, with some not included. The sample holds some 2 million clones, less than 95% seen once. Naive CD8 cells were CD45RO-negative, positively selected for CCR7, excluding terminally differentiated effector memory CD45RA+ cells. Sequencing was carried out using naive CD8+ T cells sorted from blood. This TCR was sampled from a man between 18 and 29 years old in good health.

CDR3 DNA: TGTGCCAGCAGTTTTACGGGACCGATGAACACTGAAGCTTTCTTT. Translation: CASSFTGPMNTEAFF. The chain uses TRBV27 and TRBJ1-1; weak D call: TRBD1 (5 bases). The CDR3 consists of 15 residues. Germline V gene sequence: CDR1 MNHEY, CDR2 SMNVEV (reference sequence). The V end lost 3 bases, the J end lost 0 bases, and 11 bases lay between the germline ends.